Below are 9 T cell receptor beta chains sequenced from a single sample in a study of blood T cells in healthy people across ages. The use of a sample-barcoded 5' primer and a J-beta primer mix characterized a second PCR of roughly 6 to 11 cycles. TCRdb used MiXCR to reprocess the 5' RACE reads, holding one entry per CDR3 protein. The sample consists of some 1.5 million distinct CDR3 sequences, under 55% of them appearing once. The sequencing input was blood. The source of these receptors is a young woman in good health.

This clonotype was observed a few times. The chain couples TRBV29-1 to TRBJ1-4; unclear D gene. The CDR3 is made up of 13 amino acids. Germline V gene sequence: CDR1 SQVTM, CDR2 ANQGSEA. V dropped 5 bases and J dropped 8 bases, with 15 bases sitting between them. The CDR3 nucleotides read TGCAGCGTTAAGACGGTGCTTTTGGAAAAACTGTTTTTT. Its protein product is CSVKTVLLEKLFF.

This clonotype has a handful of counts. The genes are TRBV12-3 or TRBV12-4 and TRBJ1-2; possibly TRBD1 for D (6 bases). The V end was cut by 5 bases, the J end by 5 bases, with 18 bases between. The CDR3 consists of 15 residues. The CDR3 reads CASSPPLLTGYGYTF. The CDR3 DNA sequence: TGTGCCAGCAGTCCCCCCCTACTGACAGGATATGGCTACACCTTC.

Only a few counts were recorded for this clonotype. This chain uses TRBV5-1 with TRBJ1-2, with no clear D. CDR3 length: 15 residues. Germline V lookup: CDR1 SGHRS, CDR2 YFSETQ. The germline V and J ends were trimmed by 0 bases and 0 bases, with 9 bases remaining between them. DNA for the CDR3: TGCGCCAGCAGCTTGGATCAACAGCCTAACTATGGCTACACCTTC. It specifies CASSLDQQPNYGYTF. Full variable domain (rest looked up from reference TRBV5-1 and TRBJ1-2): KAGVTQTPRYLIKTRGQQVTLSCSPISGHRSVSWYQQTPGQGLQFLFEYFSETQRNKGNFPGRFSGRQFSNSRSEMNVSTLELGDSALYLCASSLDQQPNYGYTFGSGTRLTVV.

The genes are TRBV2 and TRBJ2-2, with D possibly TRBD2 on 6 matching bases. The V and J ends lost 6 bases and 5 bases respectively, with 10 bases between them. This CDR3 spans 13 amino acids. Looked up from germline, CDR1 is SNHLY and CDR2 is FYNNEI. DNA of the CDR3: TGTGCCAGCAGCACCGGGACTACCGGGGAGCTGTTTTTT. As protein: CASSTGTTGELFF.

This chain links TRBV10-3 with TRBJ2-1; 10 bases are shared with TRBD1. Germline assignment: CDR1 ENHRY and CDR2 SYGVKD. The CDR3 is made up of 14 amino acids. J lost 6 bases, V lost 4 bases, and 3 bases had no gene match. The CDR3 nucleotides read TGTGCCATCAGTGGGGACAGGGGTTGCAATGAGCAGTTCTTC. Its translation: CAISGDRGCNEQFF.

Only one count was recorded for this clonotype. Relative to the germline gene, one junction end is altered; a read error may explain this. J is TRBJ1-1 and V is TRBV3-1, with D possibly matching TRBD1 (6 bases). This CDR3 contains 16 residues. Germline V gives CDR1 LGHDT, CDR2 YNNKEL (reference sequence). The CDR3 is CASSQALGGRIAETFF. CDR3 nucleotide sequence: TGTGCCAGCAGCCAAGCCCTCGGGGGCCGCATCGCTGAAACTTTCTTT. Using reference TRBV3-1 and TRBJ1-1 for the parts outside the CDR3, the full variable domain is DTAVSQTPKYLVTQMGNDKSIKCEQNLGHDTMYWYKQDSKKFLKIMFSYNNKELIINETVPNRFSPKSPDKAHLNLHINSLELGDSAVYFCASSQALGGRIAETFFGQGTRLTVV.

J is TRBJ1-1 and V is TRBV2; D remains ambiguous. Trimming took 8 bases from V and 1 from J, leaving 17 bases between them. The CDR3 is 15 residues long. The germline CDR1 and CDR2 sequences are SNHLY and FYNNEI. The CDR3 nucleotides read TGTGCCAGCCAAGTCGGGAAAGCGTCGAACACTGAAGCTTTCTTT. Amino acids: CASQVGKASNTEAFF.

The sample holds a few counts of this clonotype. This chain connects TRBV6-5 to TRBJ2-4, with TRBD1 matching over 7 bases. The CDR3 covers 13 residues. Per the germline V gene, CDR1 is MNHEY and CDR2 is SVGAGI. V was clipped by 6 bases and J by 6 bases; unmatched bases: 5. This CDR3 reads CASRAAGGNIQYF. In nucleotides, the CDR3 is TGTGCCAGCAGGGCCGCAGGGGGAAACATTCAGTACTTC.

This clonotype was observed once. This chain links TRBV18 with TRBJ1-2; D might be TRBD1 (6 bases). V lost 0 bases and J lost 9, with 14 bases in between. CDR1 and CDR2 (germline): KGHSH, LQKENI. The CDR3 runs 14 residues. In nucleotides, the CDR3 is TGTGCCAGCTCACCACCAAATTGGCAGGGGAGCTACACCTTC. Residues: CASSPPNWQGSYTF.